Below, 3 T cell receptor beta chains from the same sample are listed, as sequenced in a study of beta chain features in type 1 diabetes. Investigators reverse transcribed all isolated RNA, so they sequenced expressed TCRB transcripts. Generated by immunoSEQ multiplex PCR, the TCRdb table keeps only in-frame clones and is missing some. The data contain around 500,000 clones, roughly 11% of them singletons. The sequenced sample consisted of naive CD4+ T cells from blood. The receptors were gathered from a woman aged 18-29 years in good health.

The chain carries TRBV29-1 and TRBJ2-1, with D tentatively TRBD1 (6 bases). CDR3 size: 14 residues. V gave up 5 bases and J gave up 7 bases, with 18 bases separating them. CDR1 and CDR2 (germline): SQVTM, ANQGSEA. CDR3 nucleotides: TGCAGCGTTTCTTCCCGGACAGTGGTTAATGAGCAGTTCTTC. Its protein product is CSVSSRTVVNEQFF.

For this clone: An end of the junction does not agree with germline; a read error may underlie this. This chain joins TRBV2 and TRBJ2-4, with D tentatively TRBD2 (5 bases). This CDR3 has 16 residues. Germline CDR1 is SNHLY and CDR2 is FYNNEI. CDR3 DNA: TGTGCCAGCAGCGAAGAGGGTCTTCTAGCCAAAAACATTCAGTACTTC. Protein: CASSEEGLLAKNIQYF.

The chain carries TRBV7-9 and TRBJ1-4; D is unresolved. Germline CDR1 reads SEHNR; CDR2 reads FQNEAQ (reference sequence). The CDR3 spans 15 residues. V lost 1 base and J lost 3, with 9 bases in between. CDR3 coding DNA: TGTGCCAGCAGCTTAGTTGGAACCCCTAATGAAAAACTGTTTTTT. Translated, it gives CASSLVGTPNEKLFF. Together with reference TRBV7-9 and TRBJ1-4, the CDR3 gives the full variable domain: DTGVSQNPRHKITKRGQNVTFRCDPISEHNRLYWYRQTLGQGPEFLTYFQNEAQLEKSRLLSDRFSAERPKGSFSTLEIQRTEQGDSAMYLCASSLVGTPNEKLFFGSGTQLSVL.